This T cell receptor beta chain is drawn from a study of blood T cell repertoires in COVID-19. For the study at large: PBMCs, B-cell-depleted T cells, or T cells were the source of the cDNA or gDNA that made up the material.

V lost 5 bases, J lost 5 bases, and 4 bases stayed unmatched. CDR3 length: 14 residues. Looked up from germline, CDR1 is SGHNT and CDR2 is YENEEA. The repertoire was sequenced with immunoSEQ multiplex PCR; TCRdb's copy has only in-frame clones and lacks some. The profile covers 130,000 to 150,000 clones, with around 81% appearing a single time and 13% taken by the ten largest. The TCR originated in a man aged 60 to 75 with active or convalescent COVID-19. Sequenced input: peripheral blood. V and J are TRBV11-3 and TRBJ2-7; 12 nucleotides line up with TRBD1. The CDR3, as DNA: TGTGCCAGCAGCACCGGGACAGGGGGCGACGAGCAGTACTTC. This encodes CASSTGTGGDEQYF.